This TCR beta chain was profiled in a study of beta chain features in type 1 diabetes (dated by TCRdb to between 2017 and 2018). Study-level background: Mean age, gender distribution, total cell number and subset yield were not different between patients and healthy donors. A total of about 110,000,000 sorted cells were examined across all samples, and a strong correlation was observed between cell number per subset and RNA yield. In the study, recently diagnosed type 1 diabetes patients and matched healthy donors were compared on the TCRB repertoires of their sorted circulating CD4+ T cell subsets. Whereas all 28 donors provided naive and central memory subsets, regulatory and stem cell-like memory subsets were isolated from just 8 patients and roughly 8 healthy donors.

A few counts support this clone. The specificity of this receptor is unknown. Base qualities are not at hand, and no much larger clone is one base apart. Broader findings and caveats from the paper: At VDJ recombination sites, type 1 diabetes patients had fewer insertions and more deleted nucleotides, which implies abnormalities in thymic rearrangement. A moderate but significant shortening of TCRB CDR3 length was observed in type 1 diabetes patients in all four CD4+ subsets. Shorter templates might be favored by PCR, yet because patient and control samples were amplified and corrected together, any such skew would affect both groups equally. Naive, central memory and regulatory TCRB repertoires appeared more similar among patients than among healthy donors. Because the HLA sub-analyses included only small numbers of individuals, any influence of HLA type on TCRB rearrangement was left unresolved. Because cDNA was sequenced instead of genomic DNA, highly expressing activated cells could be over-represented, though the groups showed no difference in activation or CD3 levels.

The High Capacity cDNA Reverse Transcription Kit was used to reverse transcribe all of the isolated RNA, meaning that expressed TCRB transcripts were what got sequenced. Deep immunoSEQ sequencing was applied to naive, central memory and regulatory T cell samples, giving an average of approximately 4 million total reads per sample. After sorted cells were lysed in RLT buffer, RNA was extracted with DNase-treated RNeasy Micro or Mini kits, with the choice depending on cell number. To prevent cross-contamination, every cell subset was processed on its own, while patient and healthy donor samples were processed together. TCRB sequences were amplified from cDNA with the immunoSEQ multiplex PCR, producing 87-bp fragments spanning the CDR3 region. Amplicons were sequenced on the Illumina HiSeq platform. Processing in the source paper ran as follows. PCR bias was computationally corrected using synthetic template baselines, reads within Hamming distance 2 were collapsed, and singletons that could not be merged were discarded. Reads were aligned to IMGT to assign V, D and J genes, CDR3 length, and insertions or deletions at six rearrangement sites. Clonotype counts were normalized to sorted cell number within each subset before computing true diversity and Gini coefficients with the tcR R package. The overlap coefficient, calculated on TCRB nucleotide sequences, was used to quantify repertoire sharing. As a proxy for the pre-selection repertoire, out-of-frame TCRB sequences from naive cells were analyzed. TCRdb stores this immuneACCESS table with in-frame sequences only. Part of the clones is absent; in the studies checked, under half of the shortfall reflects unresolved V genes, and no reason is known for the rest. The V and J calls and clone size were taken over from that table, and D and trimming were inferred from the DNA. For this sample the table gives around 250,000 clones, of which 20% were detected only once. Approximately 0.029% of the sample is taken by the ten largest.

A single peripheral blood draw of around 100 mL on average was collected from each donor into heparinised tubes. Naive, central memory, regulatory and stem cell-like memory CD4+ T cells were sorted on a BD FACSAria II using a panel including CD45RO, CCR7, CD25, CD127, CD95 and CD27. Every sorted population had a purity above 98%. PBMCs were isolated immediately by Lymphoprep density gradient centrifugation and stained directly without culture. Samples were stained and sorted in pairs, with one healthy donor and one patient per experiment, so that batch effects were minimized. CDR1 and CDR2, looked up from the germline V gene, are SGDLS and YYNGEE. Trimming removed 7 bases from V and 8 bases from J; the gene matches leave 5 bases unexplained. The CDR3 contains 14 residues, cysteine and phenylalanine counted. The retained sequence is limited to the CDR3, 42 bases, with the frame set at the first base.

The sample taken for sequencing was naive CD4+ T cells from blood. The sample's cell subset or site label is to be understood as: true naive CD4+ T cells. This clonotype was obtained from a woman between 40 and 55 years old with type 1 diabetes. The V and J segments used are TRBV9 and TRBJ2-1; TRBD2 aligns with 14 central bases. The sequence in DNA is TGTGCCAGCTCTCGGACTAGCGGGAGGTATGAGCAGTTCTTC. Translated, this is CASSRTSGRYEQFF.